The rows below give T cell receptor beta chains drawn from one sample of a study of early T cells in non-severe SARS-CoV-2 infection. TCRdb re-called the 5' RACE reads with MiXCR, one entry per CDR3 protein. The data hold some 80,000 distinct CDR3 sequences, with about 12% observed a single time. Specimen: whole blood, collected at baseline. The source of these receptors is an adult who was a healthcare worker with PCR-confirmed SARS-CoV-2 infection or an uninfected control (not recorded which). The donor label of this sample is uncertain. CDR3s include the opening cysteine and the closing phenylalanine or tryptophan. Each record gives: clone size, J gene, D gene, V gene, CDR3 length, CDR3 protein, CDR3 DNA. A D gene is named only where the DNA matches it firmly. Size is omitted from some rows. Given values are once, few, many or a class for expanded clones.

abundance: NA
j_gene: TRBJ2-2
d_gene: TRBD1
v_gene: TRBV12-3/TRBV12-4
len: 15
CDR3aa: CASSPTGGFTGELFF
CDR3nt: TGTGCCAGCAGTCCGACAGGGGGCTTTACCGGGGAGCTGTTTTTT

abundance: many
j_gene: TRBJ2-3
d_gene: TRBD2
v_gene: TRBV15
len: 18
CDR3aa: CATSRDLTSGSIANTQYF
CDR3nt: TGTGCCACCAGCAGAGATTTGACTAGCGGGAGCATCGCAAATACGCAGTATTTT

abundance: NA
j_gene: TRBJ2-7
d_gene: NA
v_gene: TRBV6-5
len: 12
CDR3aa: CASSYPGATQYF
CDR3nt: TGTGCCAGCAGTTACCCCGGGGCCACGCAGTACTTC

abundance: many
j_gene: TRBJ2-5
d_gene: NA
v_gene: TRBV2
len: 14
CDR3aa: CASSENTRQETQYF
CDR3nt: TGTGCCAGCAGTGAAAACACCCGCCAAGAGACCCAGTACTTC

abundance: many
j_gene: TRBJ1-2
d_gene: NA
v_gene: TRBV29-1
len: 12
CDR3aa: CSVEQGLYGYTF
CDR3nt: TGCAGCGTTGAGCAGGGTTTATATGGCTACACCTTC

abundance: NA
j_gene: TRBJ2-4
d_gene: NA
v_gene: TRBV10-1
len: 11
CDR3aa: CATPRRNIQYF
CDR3nt: TGCGCCACACCAAGAAGGAACATTCAGTACTTC

abundance: few
j_gene: TRBJ2-7
d_gene: NA
v_gene: TRBV2
len: 12
CDR3aa: CASSALTYEQYF
CDR3nt: TGTGCCAGCAGTGCCCTCACCTACGAGCAGTACTTC

abundance: NA
j_gene: TRBJ2-7
d_gene: NA
v_gene: TRBV20-1
len: 12
CDR3aa: CSATELATEQYF
CDR3nt: TGCAGTGCTACCGAGCTAGCTACGGAGCAGTACTTC

abundance: many
j_gene: TRBJ2-6
d_gene: NA
v_gene: TRBV10-3
len: 17
CDR3aa: CAISESMRATGANVLTF
CDR3nt: TGTGCCATCAGTGAGTCGATGAGAGCGACTGGGGCCAACGTCCTGACTTTC

abundance: NA
j_gene: TRBJ2-7
d_gene: NA
v_gene: TRBV21-1
len: 12
CDR3aa: CASIPGGAEQYF
CDR3nt: TGTGCCAGCATCCCAGGGGGGGCCGAGCAGTACTTC

abundance: NA
j_gene: TRBJ2-6
d_gene: NA
v_gene: TRBV19
len: 14
CDR3aa: CASSWSSGANVLTF
CDR3nt: TGTGCCAGTAGTTGGAGCTCTGGGGCCAACGTCCTGACTTTC

abundance: few
j_gene: TRBJ2-3
d_gene: NA
v_gene: TRBV7-2
len: 15
CDR3aa: CASATHPHVPGEQYF
CDR3nt: TGTGCCAGCGCCACCCACCCCCACGTCCCAGGGGAGCAGTATTTT

abundance: many
j_gene: TRBJ2-1
d_gene: NA
v_gene: TRBV7-7
len: 14
CDR3aa: CASSSGYTGDEQFF
CDR3nt: TGTGCCAGCAGCTCGGGCTATACGGGGGATGAGCAGTTCTTC

abundance: NA
j_gene: TRBJ1-1
d_gene: NA
v_gene: TRBV4-3
len: 13
CDR3aa: CASTQDRNTEAFF
CDR3nt: TGCGCCAGCACCCAAGACAGGAACACTGAAGCTTTCTTT

abundance: NA
j_gene: TRBJ1-2
d_gene: NA
v_gene: TRBV20-1
len: 15
CDR3aa: CSATSGTGGRYGYTF
CDR3nt: TGCAGTGCTACGTCAGGGACGGGAGGCCGCTATGGCTACACCTTC

abundance: NA
j_gene: TRBJ2-7
d_gene: NA
v_gene: TRBV6-5
len: 14
CDR3aa: CASQLSPSSYEQYF
CDR3nt: TGTGCCAGCCAACTATCTCCCAGCTCCTACGAGCAGTACTTC

abundance: NA
j_gene: TRBJ2-7
d_gene: NA
v_gene: TRBV7-6
len: 16
CDR3aa: CASSRGVGTTGYEQYF
CDR3nt: TGTGCCAGCAGCAGGGGCGTAGGGACCACGGGGTACGAGCAGTACTTC

abundance: medium-sized
j_gene: TRBJ2-5
d_gene: NA
v_gene: TRBV2
len: 14
CDR3aa: CASREARVQETQYF
CDR3nt: TGTGCCAGCAGAGAAGCGCGTGTCCAAGAGACCCAGTACTTC

abundance: NA
j_gene: TRBJ2-1
d_gene: TRBD2
v_gene: TRBV18
len: 19
CDR3aa: CASSPRLAGGPIVANEQFF
CDR3nt: TGTGCCAGCTCACCAAGGCTAGCGGGAGGCCCAATTGTAGCCAATGAGCAGTTCTTC

abundance: many
j_gene: TRBJ2-1
d_gene: TRBD2
v_gene: TRBV6-9
len: 16
CDR3aa: CASRMQAGSSYNEQFF
CDR3nt: TGTGCCAGCAGGATGCAAGCGGGAAGCTCCTACAATGAGCAGTTCTTC

abundance: few
j_gene: TRBJ1-3
d_gene: NA
v_gene: TRBV4-2
len: 15
CDR3aa: CASSQDRISGNTIYF
CDR3nt: TGTGCCAGCAGCCAAGATCGAATCTCTGGAAACACCATATATTTT

abundance: NA
j_gene: TRBJ2-3
d_gene: TRBD2
v_gene: TRBV7-2
len: 15
CDR3aa: CASSAGLAGLDTQYF
CDR3nt: TGTGCCAGCAGCGCCGGACTAGCCGGGTTAGATACGCAGTATTTT